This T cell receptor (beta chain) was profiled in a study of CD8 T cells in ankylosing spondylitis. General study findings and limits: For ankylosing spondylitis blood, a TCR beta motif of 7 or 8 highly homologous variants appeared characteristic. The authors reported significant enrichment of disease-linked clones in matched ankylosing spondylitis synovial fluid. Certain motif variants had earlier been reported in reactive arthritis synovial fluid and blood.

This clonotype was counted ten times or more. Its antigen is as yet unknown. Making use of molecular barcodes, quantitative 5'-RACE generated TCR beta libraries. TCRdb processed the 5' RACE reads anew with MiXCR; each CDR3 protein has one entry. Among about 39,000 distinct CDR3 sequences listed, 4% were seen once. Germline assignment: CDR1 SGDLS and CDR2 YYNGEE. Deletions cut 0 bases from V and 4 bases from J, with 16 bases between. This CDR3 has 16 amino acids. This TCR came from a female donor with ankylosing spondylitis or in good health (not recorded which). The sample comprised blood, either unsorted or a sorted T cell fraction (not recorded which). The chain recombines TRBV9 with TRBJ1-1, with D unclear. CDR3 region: CASSVAAVQETTEAFF. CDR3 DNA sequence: TGTGCCAGCAGCGTAGCGGCAGTTCAAGAGACCACTGAAGCTTTCTTT.